These 25 T cell receptor beta chains were all obtained from the same sample, sequenced in a study of blood T cell repertoires in COVID-19. Libraries were prepared by immunoSEQ multiplex PCR; TCRdb keeps only in-frame clonotypes and omits some of them. Here the sample spans 230,000 or so clones, roughly nine tenths being singletons. Sequencing input: PBMCs or T cells enriched from blood (not recorded which). The receptors come from a woman aged 25 to 39 who had recovered from COVID-19.

V is TRBV6-5 and J is TRBJ2-7; 9 bases map to TRBD2. Germline V gives CDR1 MNHEY, CDR2 SVGAGI. The CDR3 has 15 residues. V lost 7 bases to trimming and J lost 0 bases; unmatched junction nucleotides: 7. As DNA, the CDR3 is TGTGCCAGCATGCCTAGCGGGGTTCGCTCCTACGAGCAGTACTTC. It is translated as CASMPSGVRSYEQYF.

The chain uses TRBV2 and TRBJ1-5; no clear D. The V gene's germline CDR1 is SNHLY and CDR2 FYNNEI. The CDR3 runs to 15 residues. The V end was cut by 4 bases, the J end by 0 bases, with 10 bases between. The CDR3 loop is CASSVIDYSNQPQHF. As DNA, the CDR3 is TGTGCCAGCAGTGTAATAGACTATAGCAATCAGCCCCAGCATTTT.

In nucleotides, the CDR3 is TGTGCCAGCAGCTTAGCCAGGGAATTTGGCTACACCTTC. As protein: CASSLAREFGYTF. The chain employs TRBV7-2 and TRBJ1-2, with D perhaps matching TRBD1 (5 bases). CDR1 is SGHTA and CDR2 is FQGNSA in the germline V gene. The V and J ends lost 0 bases and 7 bases respectively, with 9 bases between them. CDR3 length equals 13 residues. The whole variable domain, filled in from reference TRBV7-2 and TRBJ1-2, reads GAGVSQSPSNKVTEKGKDVELRCDPISGHTALYWYRQSLGQGLEFLIYFQGNSAPDKSGLPSDRFSAERTGGSVSTLTIQRTQQEDSAVYLCASSLAREFGYTFGSGTRLTVV.

The chain combines TRBV7-3 with TRBJ2-1; D call uncertain. Trimming shortened V by 4 bases and J by 9 bases, and 7 bases separated the two germline ends. Germline V gene sequence: CDR1 SGHTA, CDR2 FQGTGA. This CDR3 has 11 amino acids. The CDR3 DNA is TGTGCCAGCAGCTCCAGTGGTGAGCAGTTCTTC. Encoded protein: CASSSSGEQFF. Full variable domain (rest looked up from reference TRBV7-3 and TRBJ2-1): GAGVSQTPSNKVTEKGKYVELRCDPISGHTALYWYRQSLGQGPEFLIYFQGTGAADDSGLPNDRFFAVRPEGSVSTLKIQRTERGDSAVYLCASSSSGEQFFGPGTRLTVL.

This clone appeared a few times. The chain combines TRBV6-2 or TRBV6-3 with TRBJ1-5; perhaps TRBD1 as D (5 bases). CDR1 is MNHEY, CDR2 SVGEGT, per germline. The CDR3 runs to 17 residues. The V gene lost 0 bases and the J gene lost 2 bases, with 14 bases spanning the gap. CDR3 DNA sequence: TGTGCCAGCAGTTACTCGGGACTGGGGCAGGGCAATCAGCCCCAGCATTTT. It encodes CASSYSGLGQGNQPQHF.

The rearrangement joins TRBV5-4 to TRBJ1-1, with 11 bases that match TRBD1. The CDR3 runs 14 residues. The V gene's germline CDR1 is SGHNT and CDR2 YYREEE (reference sequence). V lost 4 bases to trimming and J lost 11 bases; unmatched junction nucleotides: 10. Here the CDR3 reads CASSQDRGQRGAFF. The CDR3 region has the DNA TGTGCCAGCAGCCAGGACAGGGGGCAGCGTGGGGCTTTCTTT.

This chain joins TRBV7-3 and TRBJ1-1; the D gene is possibly TRBD1 (6 bases). Trimming removed 5 bases from V and 3 bases from J, with 10 bases in between. CDR1 SGHTA and CDR2 FQGTGA come from the germline V gene. There are 13 residues in the CDR3. The chain's CDR3 is CASSTNRDTEAFF. The CDR3 nucleotides read TGTGCCAGCAGCACGAACAGGGACACTGAAGCTTTCTTT.

The rearrangement joins TRBV5-5 to TRBJ1-1, with TRBD1 matching over 8 bases. The V and J ends lost 4 bases and 2 bases, in that order; junction bases with no gene match: 10. Germline assignment: CDR1 SGHKS and CDR2 YYEKEE (reference sequence). CDR3 size: 16 residues. CDR3 sequence: CASSAYSGQVNTEAFF. CDR3 sequence (DNA): TGTGCCAGCAGCGCGTATTCGGGACAGGTCAACACTGAAGCTTTCTTT.

The chain links TRBV27 to TRBJ1-1, with unresolved D. V lost 3 bases and J 4 bases, leaving 9 bases between the germline ends. Germline values: CDR1 MNHEY, CDR2 SMNVEV (reference sequence). The CDR3 covers 13 residues. DNA of the CDR3: TGTGCCAGCAGTTTCCTATCGGGCACTGAAGCTTTCTTT. Its protein is CASSFLSGTEAFF.

This clone was recorded only once. The chain uses TRBV7-6 and TRBJ2-2, with TRBD1 as a possible D gene (6 bases). There are 17 residues in the CDR3. CDR1 and CDR2 (germline): SGHVS, FNYEAQ. V lost 0 bases to trimming and J lost 6 bases, with 17 bases between them. CDR3 in amino acids: CASSLAILGARSGELFF. The CDR3 DNA is TGTGCCAGCAGCTTAGCAATTTTGGGGGCGCGATCCGGGGAGCTGTTTTTT.

The J gene is TRBJ1-6, the V gene TRBV6-5; possibly TRBD1 for D (6 bases). The CDR3 has 15 amino acids. Per germline, CDR1 MNHEY and CDR2 SVGAGI. V gave up 6 bases and J gave up 8 bases, with 17 bases separating them. DNA of the CDR3: TGTGCCAGCAGAATAAACAGGGCGGAGGATTCACCCCTCCACTTT. Its protein product is CASRINRAEDSPLHF.

This chain connects TRBV21-1 to TRBJ2-1; the DNA was not compared with TRBD1, the D call given in the table. TRBV21-1 is recorded as a pseudogene. This CDR3 is built from 14 residues. The CDR3 coding sequence is TGTGCCAGCAGAGGGACAGGGGCGTACAATGAGCAGTTCTTC. It is translated as CASRGTGAYNEQFF.

This clone turned up a few times. The V and J genes are TRBV3-1 (or the pseudogene TRBV3-2) and TRBJ2-3; D may be TRBD2 (6 bases). Germline CDR1 reads LGHDT; CDR2 reads YNNKEL (reference sequence). Trimming cost V 4 bases and J 3 bases, with 23 bases left between them. The CDR3 contains 18 residues. As DNA, the CDR3 is TGTGCCAGCAGCCCCGGGACTTCCGACCGCCCTCCTACAGATACGCAGTATTTT. It codes for CASSPGTSDRPPTDTQYF.

V is TRBV5-1 and J is TRBJ2-2, with 7 bases identical to TRBD2. The CDR3 loop spans 18 amino acids. Germline CDR1 and CDR2: SGHRS and YFSETQ. After removal of 0 bases from V and 5 bases from J, the junction contained 13 bases not matched to a gene. The CDR3 is CASSLGFAGDAPTGELFF. CDR3 sequence (DNA): TGCGCCAGCAGCTTGGGTTTTGCGGGGGATGCCCCAACCGGGGAGCTGTTTTTT.

V and J are TRBV7-3 and TRBJ1-1; D may be TRBD1 (5 bases). The CDR3 covers 17 residues. V was trimmed by 1 base and J by 6 bases, leaving 21 bases between them. The germline CDR1 and CDR2 sequences are SGHTA and FQGTGA. The CDR3 bases are TGTGCCAGCAGCTTAAGGGGCCCTGGTTCGGGAGAGTCTGAAGCTTTCTTT. Translated, it gives CASSLRGPGSGESEAFF.

This clone was seen a single time. The rearrangement uses TRBV19 and TRBJ1-6; D might be TRBD1 (6 bases). Germline CDR1 LNHDA, CDR2 SQIVND (reference sequence). Trimming cost V 10 bases and J 2 bases, with 18 bases left between them. The CDR3 covers 16 residues. The CDR3 sequence: CAKMTGQPAYNSPLHF. CDR3 coding DNA: TGTGCCAAGATGACAGGACAGCCAGCCTATAATTCACCCCTCCACTTT.

This chain joins TRBV5-6 and TRBJ2-7, with 10 nucleotides matching TRBD1. The J segment lost 3 bases and the V segment lost 5 bases, leaving 8 bases of the junction unmatched. The length of the CDR3 is 15 residues. Germline V gene sequence: CDR1 SGHDT, CDR2 YYEEEE. The CDR3 loop reads CASSEGQGVYYEQYF. In DNA form, the CDR3 reads TGTGCCAGCAGTGAAGGACAGGGGGTCTACTACGAGCAGTACTTC.

The chain has TRBV5-1 and TRBJ2-1; TRBD2 matches 8 bases. The junction had 4 bases not matched to a gene; V was cut back by 0 bases and J by 2 bases. Germline CDR1 and CDR2: SGHRS and YFSETQ. This CDR3 is 16 amino acids long. The CDR3 DNA is TGCGCCAGCAGCTTGGCCCGGGGGGGCCCCTACAATGAGCAGTTCTTC. Its translation: CASSLARGGPYNEQFF.

The chain is built from TRBV7-9 and TRBJ2-7; 8 nucleotides match TRBD1. CDR1 and CDR2 from the germline V gene are SEHNR and FQNEAQ (reference sequence). The CDR3 runs 14 residues. Germline trimming cut 3 bases from V and 5 bases from J; bases unmatched to any gene: 6. As DNA, the CDR3 is TGTGCCAGCAGCTTTTCGGCAGGGGGCAACGAGCAGTACTTC. This encodes CASSFSAGGNEQYF.

This clone was counted a few times. The CDR3 loop is CASSPRQGGQPQHF. The CDR3 nucleotides read TGTGCCAGCAGCCCACGACAGGGGGGTCAGCCCCAGCATTTT. The V and J genes are TRBV7-2 and TRBJ1-5; 9 positions match TRBD1. J gave up 6 bases and V 5 bases, and 5 bases lay outside the gene matches. The CDR3 has 14 residues. CDR1 SGHTA and CDR2 FQGNSA come from the germline V gene.

This chain links TRBV19 with TRBJ2-7; the match to TRBD2 covers 8 bases. Germline V gene lookup returns CDR1 LNHDA and CDR2 SQIVND (reference sequence). After removal of 10 bases from V and 1 base from J, the junction contained 9 bases not matched to a gene. The CDR3 sequence is 14 residues long. The DNA of the CDR3 is TGTGCCATTCCGCCGGGACTAGGGTCCTACGAGCAGTACTTC. This translates into CAIPPGLGSYEQYF.

V and J are TRBV7-3 and TRBJ1-1; D might be TRBD1 (6 bases). The germline V gene has CDR1 SGHTA and CDR2 FQGTGA. The CDR3 has 11 amino acids. V was shortened by 5 bases and J by 10 bases, with 11 bases between the two germline ends. CDR3 loop: CASSPGVGAFF. CDR3 sequence (DNA): TGTGCCAGCAGCCCAGGGGTTGGAGCTTTCTTT.

The chain employs TRBV7-2 and TRBJ1-4; no clear D gene. The V gene lost 4 bases and the J gene lost 0 bases, with 3 bases spanning the gap. The CDR3 runs 13 residues. The germline gives CDR1 SGHTA, CDR2 FQGNSA. CDR3 region: CASSSTTNEKLFF. CDR3 sequence (DNA): TGTGCCAGCAGCTCCACAACTAATGAAAAACTGTTTTTT.

This chain uses TRBV19 with TRBJ1-1; TRBD1 matches at 8 bases. Germline trimming cut 6 bases from V and 4 bases from J; bases unmatched to any gene: 7. Per the germline V gene, CDR1 is LNHDA and CDR2 is SQIVND (reference sequence). CDR3 size: 14 residues. The CDR3 loop reads CASRTGEGGTEAFF. As DNA, the CDR3 is TGTGCCAGTAGGACAGGGGAAGGGGGCACTGAAGCTTTCTTT.

V is TRBV11-3 and J is TRBJ2-2; D remains unclear. The V gene's germline CDR1 is SGHNT and CDR2 YENEEA. The germline V and J ends were trimmed by 4 bases and 5 bases, with 5 bases remaining between them. The CDR3 totals 12 residues. The CDR3 spells CASSSRTGELFF. The CDR3 bases are TGTGCCAGCAGCTCTCGGACCGGGGAGCTGTTTTTT. The complete variable domain, with remaining parts taken from reference TRBV11-3 and TRBJ2-2, reads EAGVVQSPRYKIIEKKQPVAFWCNPISGHNTLYWYLQNLGQGPELLIRYENEEAVDDSQLPKDRFSAERLKGVDSTLKIQPAELGDSAVYLCASSSRTGELFFGEGSRLTVL.